This TCR beta chain was retrieved from a study of blood T cell repertoires in COVID-19. Germline values: CDR1 MGHDK, CDR2 SYGVNS. The CDR3 sequence is 16 residues long. The junction had 10 bases not matched to a gene; V was cut back by 3 bases and J by 4 bases. This table comes from immunoSEQ multiplex PCR, and its TCRdb copy is limited to in-frame clones, with some not included. The sample holds fewer than 500,000 clones, around 89% seen once. Sample: PBMCs or T cells enriched from blood (not recorded which). This chain joins TRBV25-1 and TRBJ2-7; 9 nucleotides line up with TRBD1. The sequence came from a man under 40 who had recovered from COVID-19. The CDR3: CASSDIIGTGSYEQYF. The CDR3 DNA sequence: TGTGCCAGCAGTGACATAATCGGGACAGGGTCGTACGAGCAGTACTTC.